Listed here is a single T cell receptor (beta chain). Its antigen is unidentified. The data belong to a study of cytomegalovirus exposure and HLA in healthy donors. Study-wide findings and caveats: In a later analysis, parvovirus B19, influenza, CMV and Epstein-Barr virus appeared linked to several top co-occurrence clusters. Using a false discovery rate of 0.05, a later analysis showed that around 16,000 TCR beta sequences were associated with HLA alleles. Three chains tied to CMV proved CMV antigen-specific in vitro.

13 Jbeta primers and 60 Vbeta primers were used for the PCR. Some clones are missing from TCRdb's copy, which holds only in-frame ones; the method was immunoSEQ multiplex PCR. The sample carries approximately 130,000 clones, 82% recorded once. Trimming shortened V by 3 bases and J by 0 bases, and 9 bases separated the two germline ends. Germline V gene data show CDR1 as SGDLS and CDR2 as YYNGEE. This CDR3 is built from 14 residues. The TCR originated in a boy between 5 and 17 years old in good health and CMV-seronegative. The genes are TRBV9 and TRBJ1-2; no clear D gene. Sequenced: PBMCs. The CDR3 DNA sequence: TGTGCCAGCAGCGCGGGTCCAGCTAACTATGGCTACACCTTC. It specifies CASSAGPANYGYTF.